The present TCR beta chain was sequenced within a study of CD8+ T cells in alopecia areata. Background on the study: Scoring of severity for treated patients was based on percentage of affected scalp area.

Once RNA had been extracted, it was reverse transcribed into cDNA to act as the sequencing template. The table came from immunoSEQ multiplex PCR; TCRdb's copy has only in-frame clones and leaves some out. The top ten hold around 0.48% of the sample, which has a few hundred thousand clones, roughly two fifths seen once. This clone was detected only a few times. Its target is unknown. V was trimmed by 5 bases and J by 0 bases, leaving 8 bases between them. Germline CDR1 is LGHNA and CDR2 is YNFKEQ. CDR3 size: 14 residues. Treatment defined: oral pan-JAK inhibitor, 5-10 mg twice daily. Study results and limitations: Under tofacitinib, fewer expanded CD8+ clones appeared among the top 100 scalp clones.

This clonotype was obtained from a human donor with alopecia areata. The sequencing here drew on CD4+ T cells sorted from blood, taken around week 31, from a patient treated with tofacitinib. This chain connects TRBV4-2 to TRBJ2-1; a possible D gene is TRBD2 (6 bases). CDR3 DNA: TGTGCCAGCAGCTTGGACTACTCCTACAATGAGCAGTTCTTC. It yields the protein CASSLDYSYNEQFF.